This record covers a single T cell receptor (beta chain). Its antigen is undetermined. This sample stems from a study of T-cell memory formation after mild COVID-19. The study's findings and limits: Pre-infection memory showed some responding clones, and this suggested that cross-reactive memory joined. Later expanders leaned CD4+, whereas clones that contracted between day 15 and 85 were balanced CD4/CD8.

Constant-segment-primed 5'RACE gave TCR alpha and TCR beta cDNA libraries with sample barcodes and UMIs. TCRdb called the 5' RACE reads again in MiXCR, with one record for every CDR3 protein. The sample consists of about 560,000 distinct CDR3 sequences, roughly 20% of them appearing once. Sequencing was carried out using PBMCs or a T cell subset sorted from them (not recorded which). This TCR was sampled from an adult woman who had mild COVID-19 (a few samples of this study predate the infection). Cell type and time point are not known.

The CDR3 is CSARGLQGRPEAEAFF. DNA of the CDR3: TGCAGTGCTAGAGGGCTCCAGGGGCGGCCGGAGGCTGAAGCTTTCTTT. The rearrangement uses TRBV20-1 and TRBJ1-1; D perhaps matches TRBD1 (6 bases). V was trimmed by 1 base and J by 6 bases, leaving 21 bases between them. Germline V gene data show CDR1 as DFQATT and CDR2 as SNEGSKA (reference sequence). There are 16 residues in the CDR3.